Presented here are 18 T cell receptor beta chains from one specimen sequenced in a study of cytomegalovirus exposure and HLA in healthy donors. The PCR ran on 60 Vbeta and 13 Jbeta primers. The protocol was immunoSEQ multiplex PCR, while the TCRdb copy is restricted to in-frame clones and leaves out a portion. The sample contains over 150,000 clones, around 85% of which appear only once. Sequenced: PBMCs. These receptors were obtained from a man in his forties in good health and CMV-seronegative.

The chain uses TRBV13 and TRBJ2-1, with 14 bases matching TRBD2. V gave up 5 bases and J gave up 8 bases; unmatched junction bases: 23. CDR1 is PRHDT, CDR2 FYEKMQ, per germline (reference sequence). CDR3 size: 21 residues. The CDR3 bases are TGTGCCAGCAGCCTCGCCCATCTAATACCCGGGACTAGCGGGGGTAGGGATGAGCAGTTCTTC. Protein product: CASSLAHLIPGTSGGRDEQFF.

The rearrangement links TRBV4-2 to TRBJ2-1; 11 bases line up with TRBD1. Per germline, CDR1 LGHNA and CDR2 YNFKEQ. The ends lost 3 bases at V and 9 bases at J; junction bases unmatched: 7. The CDR3 runs 15 residues. The CDR3 sequence: CASSQGQGEIIEQFF. CDR3 in DNA: TGTGCCAGCAGCCAGGGACAGGGGGAGATTATTGAGCAGTTCTTC.

This chain links TRBV6-1 with TRBJ1-5, with TRBD1 identical over 10 bases. Trimming at V came to 7 bases and at J to 2 bases, leaving 2 bases not matched to a gene. The CDR3 consists of 14 residues. Germline V CDR1 and CDR2: MNHNS, SASEGT. CDR3 loop: CASNGQGGNQPQHF. As DNA, the CDR3 is TGTGCCAGCAATGGACAGGGGGGCAATCAGCCCCAGCATTTT.

The chain carries TRBV4-2 and TRBJ2-3; TRBD2 matches at 10 bases. The CDR3 runs 18 residues. Germline V CDR1 and CDR2: LGHNA, YNFKEQ. The ends lost 1 base at V and 1 base at J; junction bases unmatched: 8. CDR3 nucleotide sequence: TGTGCCAGCAGCCAAGTTCTGGGTGGACTAGCGGGCACAGATACGCAGTATTTT. Translated, it gives CASSQVLGGLAGTDTQYF.

The CDR3 loop reads CASSIVLGDKQYF. For the CDR3, the DNA is TGTGCCAGTAGTATAGTTCTGGGGGACAAGCAGTACTTC. This sequence joins TRBV19 and TRBJ2-7; D might be TRBD1 (6 bases). V lost 1 base and J lost 8, with 12 bases in between. This CDR3 has 13 amino acids. The germline gives CDR1 LNHDA, CDR2 SQIVND (reference sequence).

J is TRBJ1-2 and V is TRBV5-1; 7 bases fit TRBD1. CDR3 size: 12 residues. Trimming took 7 bases from V and 4 from J; bases not matched to a gene: 4. Germline V gene lookup returns CDR1 SGHRS and CDR2 YFSETQ. The CDR3 reads CASRQGGYGYTF. The CDR3 nucleotides read TGCGCCAGCCGACAGGGTGGCTATGGCTACACCTTC.

The chain has TRBV29-1 and TRBJ2-7, with TRBD2 matching 8 bases. V trimming: 5 bases; J trimming: 4 bases; junction bases outside the gene matches: 4. Germline V lookup: CDR1 SQVTM, CDR2 ANQGSEA. The CDR3 sequence is 12 residues long. This CDR3 is CSVRSGGYEQYF. CDR3 sequence (DNA): TGCAGCGTTCGAAGCGGGGGTTACGAGCAGTACTTC.

The table lists this clone with many counts. The chain combines TRBV6-5 with TRBJ2-7; 12 bases line up with TRBD1. This CDR3 has 16 amino acids. Trimming cost V 2 bases and J 5 bases; bases outside gene matches: 7. Germline V gene sequence: CDR1 MNHEY, CDR2 SVGAGI. The CDR3 protein is CASSYEVGTGGHEQYF. The DNA of the CDR3 is TGTGCCAGCAGTTACGAGGTCGGGACAGGGGGCCACGAGCAGTACTTC.

The chain recombines TRBV18 with TRBJ1-1, with D possibly being TRBD1 (6 bases). From germline, CDR1 is KGHSH and CDR2 LQKENI. The CDR3 totals 15 residues. Deletions cut 2 bases from V and 4 bases from J, with 14 bases between. The CDR3 reads CASSPVGGLSTEAFF. The CDR3 coding sequence is TGTGCCAGCTCACCAGTAGGGGGTTTGAGCACTGAAGCTTTCTTT.

This chain connects TRBV6-5 to TRBJ1-2; a weak D match, TRBD1 (5 bases). Germline CDR1 is MNHEY and CDR2 is SVGAGI. This CDR3 region has 14 residues. Trimming stripped 10 bases from V and 7 bases from J, with 22 bases between. CDR3 DNA: TGTGCCATATATGGGGGAGGAACCTTCTCTGGCTACACCTTC. As protein: CAIYGGGTFSGYTF.

This clone was recorded a few times. The rearrangement joins TRBV7-9 to TRBJ2-1; weak D call: TRBD1 (6 bases). Trimming left V 2 bases short and J 8 bases short, with 13 bases between. The CDR3 has 14 amino acids. Germline V gene lookup returns CDR1 SEHNR and CDR2 FQNEAQ (reference sequence). CDR3 sequence reads: CASSLLGARDEQFF. The CDR3 region has the DNA TGTGCCAGCAGCTTACTGGGGGCTAGGGATGAGCAGTTCTTC.

This sequence joins TRBV6-5 and TRBJ2-2; 8 bases agree with TRBD1. V was pared by 4 bases and J by 1 base, with 5 bases of the junction left unmatched. The CDR3 is made up of 16 amino acids. The germline gives CDR1 MNHEY, CDR2 SVGAGI. In DNA, the CDR3 is TGTGCCAGCAGTTCTCCGGGGACAGGGAACACCGGGGAGCTGTTTTTT. It yields the protein CASSSPGTGNTGELFF.

The chain uses TRBV5-1 and TRBJ1-6; D perhaps matches TRBD1 (5 bases). Trimming took 1 base from V and 1 from J, leaving 6 bases between them. Per germline, CDR1 SGHRS and CDR2 YFSETQ. The CDR3 length is 15 residues. The DNA for the CDR3 is TGCGCCAGCAGCTTGTCAGGGTCCTATAATTCACCCCTCCACTTT. Translated: CASSLSGSYNSPLHF.

The chain carries TRBV27 and TRBJ1-2; D call uncertain. V was clipped by 2 bases and J by 2 bases, with 15 bases between them. CDR1 is MNHEY and CDR2 is SMNVEV in the germline V gene (reference sequence). The CDR3 spans 16 residues. The DNA for the CDR3 is TGTGCCAGCAGTTTAATATCGGACTACTCAAACTATGGCTACACCTTC. As protein: CASSLISDYSNYGYTF.

This chain connects TRBV6-6 to TRBJ2-2; a possible D gene is TRBD1 (6 bases). The ends were cut back, 6 bases at V and 5 bases at J, with 16 bases in the middle. In germline, CDR1 is MNHNY, CDR2 SVGAGI (reference sequence). The CDR3 consists of 15 residues. DNA of the CDR3: TGTGCCAGCAGCGGCCCTGGGGGCGGAACCGGGGAGCTGTTTTTT. It encodes CASSGPGGGTGELFF.

The rearrangement joins TRBV2 to TRBJ2-3, with a tentative D call TRBD2 (6 bases). The CDR3 extends over 15 amino acids. Germline CDR1 reads SNHLY; CDR2 reads FYNNEI. The germline V and J ends were trimmed by 7 bases and 2 bases, with 16 bases remaining between them. The CDR3 sequence: CASTPRRGYTDTQYF. The CDR3 coding sequence is TGTGCCAGCACCCCCCGGCGGGGTTACACAGATACGCAGTATTTT.

This clone was seen just once. The chain uses TRBV10-3 and TRBJ1-5; no reliable D call. The CDR3 has 17 amino acids. Per the germline V gene, CDR1 is ENHRY and CDR2 is SYGVKD. Trimming cost V 2 bases and J 0 bases, with 14 bases left between them. CDR3 loop: CAISEGGGYNSNQPQHF. In nucleotides, the CDR3 is TGTGCCATCAGTGAGGGCGGCGGGTATAATAGCAATCAGCCCCAGCATTTT.

There are a few counts of this clone. The chain joins TRBV9 to TRBJ2-7, with 9 bases that match TRBD1. With 1 base clipped from V and 4 bases from J, the junction kept 3 bases outside the gene matches. The CDR3 sequence is 14 residues long. Germline V gene lookup returns CDR1 SGDLS and CDR2 YYNGEE. For the CDR3, the DNA is TGTGCCAGCAGCGTAAGGGGACAGGGTTACGAGCAGTACTTC. Amino acid sequence: CASSVRGQGYEQYF.